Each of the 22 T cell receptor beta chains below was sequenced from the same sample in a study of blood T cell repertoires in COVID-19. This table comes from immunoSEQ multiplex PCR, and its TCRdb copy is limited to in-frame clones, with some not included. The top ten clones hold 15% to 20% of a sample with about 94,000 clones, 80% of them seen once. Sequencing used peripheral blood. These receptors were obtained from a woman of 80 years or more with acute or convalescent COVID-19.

CDR3 sequence (DNA): TGTGCCAGCTCTCCCGCGCGGAGCACAGATACGCAGTATTTT. Residues: CASSPARSTDTQYF. The rearrangement joins TRBV18 to TRBJ2-3; D not resolved. CDR1 and CDR2 from the germline V gene are KGHSH and LQKENI. The germline V and J ends were trimmed by 6 bases and 0 bases, with 10 bases remaining between them. This CDR3 comprises 14 residues. Supplemented by reference TRBV18 and TRBJ2-3, the full variable domain reads NAGVMQNPRHLVRRRGQEARLRCSPMKGHSHVYWYRQLPEEGLKFMVYLQKENIIDESGMPKERFSAEFPKEGPSILRIQQVVRGDSAAYFCASSPARSTDTQYFGPGTRLTVL.

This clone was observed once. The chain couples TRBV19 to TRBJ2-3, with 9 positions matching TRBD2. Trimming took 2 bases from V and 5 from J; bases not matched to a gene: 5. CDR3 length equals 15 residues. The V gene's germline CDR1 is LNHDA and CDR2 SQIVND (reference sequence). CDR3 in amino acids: CASSIRGGAGDTQYF. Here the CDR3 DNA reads TGTGCCAGTAGTATACGCGGGGGGGCGGGAGATACGCAGTATTTT.

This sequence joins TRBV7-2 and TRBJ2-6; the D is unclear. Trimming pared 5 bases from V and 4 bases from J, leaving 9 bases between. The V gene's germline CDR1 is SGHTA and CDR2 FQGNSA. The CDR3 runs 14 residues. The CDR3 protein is CASSQVAGANVLTF. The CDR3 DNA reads TGTGCCAGCAGCCAGGTTGCAGGGGCCAACGTCCTGACTTTC.

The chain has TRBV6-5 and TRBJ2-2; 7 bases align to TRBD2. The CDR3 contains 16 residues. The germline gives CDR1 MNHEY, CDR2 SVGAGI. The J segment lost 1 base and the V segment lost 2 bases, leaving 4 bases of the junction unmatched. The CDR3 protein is CASSYRLAVNTGELFF. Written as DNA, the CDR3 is TGTGCCAGCAGTTACCGTCTAGCGGTGAACACCGGGGAGCTGTTTTTT.

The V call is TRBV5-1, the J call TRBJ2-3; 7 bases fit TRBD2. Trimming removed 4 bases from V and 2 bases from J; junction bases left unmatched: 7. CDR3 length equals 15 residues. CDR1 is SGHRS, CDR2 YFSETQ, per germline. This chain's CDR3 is CASSHPGGTTDTQYF. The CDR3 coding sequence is TGCGCCAGCAGCCACCCGGGGGGTACCACAGATACGCAGTATTTT. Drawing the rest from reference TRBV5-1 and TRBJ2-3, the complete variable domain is KAGVTQTPRYLIKTRGQQVTLSCSPISGHRSVSWYQQTPGQGLQFLFEYFSETQRNKGNFPGRFSGRQFSNSRSEMNVSTLELGDSALYLCASSHPGGTTDTQYFGPGTRLTVL.

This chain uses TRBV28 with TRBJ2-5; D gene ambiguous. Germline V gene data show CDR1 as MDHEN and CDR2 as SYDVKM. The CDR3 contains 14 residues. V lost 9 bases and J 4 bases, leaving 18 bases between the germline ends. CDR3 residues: CASKTFGTAETQYF. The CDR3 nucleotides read TGTGCCAGTAAAACCTTCGGTACCGCAGAGACCCAGTACTTC.

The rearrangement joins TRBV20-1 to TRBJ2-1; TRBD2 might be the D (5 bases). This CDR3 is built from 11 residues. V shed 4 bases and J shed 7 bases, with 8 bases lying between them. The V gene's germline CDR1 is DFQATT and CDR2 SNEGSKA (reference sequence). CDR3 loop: CSATRGNEQFF. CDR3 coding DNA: TGCAGTGCTACCCGGGGTAATGAGCAGTTCTTC.

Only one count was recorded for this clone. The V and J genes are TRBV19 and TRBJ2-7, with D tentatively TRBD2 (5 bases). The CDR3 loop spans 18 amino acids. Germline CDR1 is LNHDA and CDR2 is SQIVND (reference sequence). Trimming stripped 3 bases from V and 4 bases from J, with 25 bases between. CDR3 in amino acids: CASSIQTPRGMRAYEQYF. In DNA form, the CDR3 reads TGTGCCAGTAGTATTCAGACCCCCCGGGGTATGAGGGCTTACGAGCAGTACTTC.

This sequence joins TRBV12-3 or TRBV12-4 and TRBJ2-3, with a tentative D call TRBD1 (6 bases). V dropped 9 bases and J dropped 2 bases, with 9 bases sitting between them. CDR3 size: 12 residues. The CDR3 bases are TGTGCCAGTCAGGGGAACACAGATACGCAGTATTTT. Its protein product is CASQGNTDTQYF.

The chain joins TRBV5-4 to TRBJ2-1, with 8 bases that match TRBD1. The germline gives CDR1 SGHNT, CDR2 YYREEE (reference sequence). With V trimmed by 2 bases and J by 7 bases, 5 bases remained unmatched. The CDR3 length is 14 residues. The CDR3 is CASSLIQGGNEQFF. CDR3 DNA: TGTGCCAGCAGCTTAATACAGGGGGGAAATGAGCAGTTCTTC.

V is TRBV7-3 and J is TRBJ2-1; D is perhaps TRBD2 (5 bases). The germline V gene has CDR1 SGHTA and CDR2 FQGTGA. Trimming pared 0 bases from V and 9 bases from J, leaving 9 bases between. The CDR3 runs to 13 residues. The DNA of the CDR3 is TGTGCCAGCAGCTTAACGAGAGGGAGTGAGCAGTTCTTC. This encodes CASSLTRGSEQFF.

DNA of the CDR3: TGTGCCAGCAGCGTAGGGCTAGCGGGAGTCGGAGAGACCCAGTACTTC. Translated: CASSVGLAGVGETQYF. The gene calls are TRBV9 and TRBJ2-5; 10 bases match TRBD2. After removal of 0 bases from V and 4 bases from J, the junction contained 6 bases not matched to a gene. This CDR3 region has 16 residues. Germline CDR1 and CDR2: SGDLS and YYNGEE.

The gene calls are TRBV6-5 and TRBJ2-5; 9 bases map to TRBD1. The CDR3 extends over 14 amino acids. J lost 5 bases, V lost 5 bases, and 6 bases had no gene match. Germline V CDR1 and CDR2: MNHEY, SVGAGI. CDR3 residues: CASSRRDRAETQYF. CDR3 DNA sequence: TGTGCCAGCAGTCGCCGGGACAGGGCCGAGACCCAGTACTTC.

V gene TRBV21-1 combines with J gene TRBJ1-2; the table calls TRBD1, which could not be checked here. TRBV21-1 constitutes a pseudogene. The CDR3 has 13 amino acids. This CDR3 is CASLTGRYYGYTF. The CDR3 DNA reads TGTGCCAGCTTGACAGGGAGGTACTATGGCTACACCTTC.

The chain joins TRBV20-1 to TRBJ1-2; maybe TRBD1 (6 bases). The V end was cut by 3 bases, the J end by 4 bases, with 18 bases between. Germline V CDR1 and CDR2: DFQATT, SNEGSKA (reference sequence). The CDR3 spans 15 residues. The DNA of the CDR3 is TGCAGTGCTAGTGCGGACAGTCACGCCCTCTATGGCTACACCTTC. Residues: CSASADSHALYGYTF.

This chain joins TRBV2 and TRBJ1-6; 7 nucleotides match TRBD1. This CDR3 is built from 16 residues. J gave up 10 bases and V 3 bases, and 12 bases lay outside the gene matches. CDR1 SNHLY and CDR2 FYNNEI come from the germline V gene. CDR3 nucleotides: TGTGCCAGCAGTGAGGGGGTGACAGGGATGGGCTCACCCCTCCACTTT. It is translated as CASSEGVTGMGSPLHF.

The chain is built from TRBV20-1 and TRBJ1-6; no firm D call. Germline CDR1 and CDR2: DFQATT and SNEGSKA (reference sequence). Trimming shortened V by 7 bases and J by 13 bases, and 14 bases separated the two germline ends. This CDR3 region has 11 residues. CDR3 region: CSVGQSPPLHF. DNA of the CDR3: TGCAGTGTTGGGCAGAGTCCCCCCCTCCACTTT.

In nucleotides, the CDR3 is TGTGCCAGCAGCATACCCGGGACAGGGGGTAACGAGCAGTACTTC. It codes for CASSIPGTGGNEQYF. The chain combines TRBV11-2 with TRBJ2-7; 11 bases are a match to TRBD1. CDR3 length: 15 residues. CDR1 and CDR2 (germline): SGHAT, FQNNGV. With 5 bases clipped from V and 5 bases from J, the junction kept 8 bases outside the gene matches.

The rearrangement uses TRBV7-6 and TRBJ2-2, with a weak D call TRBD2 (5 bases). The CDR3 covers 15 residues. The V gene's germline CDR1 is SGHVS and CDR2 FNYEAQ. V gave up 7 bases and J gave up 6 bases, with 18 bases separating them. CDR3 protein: CASTPREAEAGELFF. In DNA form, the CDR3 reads TGTGCCAGCACCCCCCGCGAGGCGGAGGCCGGGGAGCTGTTTTTT.

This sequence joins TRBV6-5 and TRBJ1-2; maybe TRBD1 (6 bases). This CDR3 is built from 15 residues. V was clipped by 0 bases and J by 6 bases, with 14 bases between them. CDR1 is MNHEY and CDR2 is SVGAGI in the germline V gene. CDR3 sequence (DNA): TGTGCCAGCAGTTACTCTAGAGGGGGGGCTGATGGCTACACCTTC. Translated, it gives CASSYSRGGADGYTF.

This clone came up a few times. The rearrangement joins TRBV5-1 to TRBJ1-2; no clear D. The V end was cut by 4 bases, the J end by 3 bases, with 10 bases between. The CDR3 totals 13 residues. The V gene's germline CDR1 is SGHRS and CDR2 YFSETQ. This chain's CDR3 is CASSQTPDYGYTF. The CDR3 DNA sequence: TGCGCCAGCAGCCAAACACCCGACTATGGCTACACCTTC. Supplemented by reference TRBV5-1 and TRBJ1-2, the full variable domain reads KAGVTQTPRYLIKTRGQQVTLSCSPISGHRSVSWYQQTPGQGLQFLFEYFSETQRNKGNFPGRFSGRQFSNSRSEMNVSTLELGDSALYLCASSQTPDYGYTFGSGTRLTVV.

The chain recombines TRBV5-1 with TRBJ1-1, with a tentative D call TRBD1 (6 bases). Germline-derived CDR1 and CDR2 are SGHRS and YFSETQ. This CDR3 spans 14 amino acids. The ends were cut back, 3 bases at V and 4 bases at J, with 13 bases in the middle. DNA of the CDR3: TGCGCCAGCAGCTCCCAGGGGACGGGCACTGAAGCTTTCTTT. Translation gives CASSSQGTGTEAFF.